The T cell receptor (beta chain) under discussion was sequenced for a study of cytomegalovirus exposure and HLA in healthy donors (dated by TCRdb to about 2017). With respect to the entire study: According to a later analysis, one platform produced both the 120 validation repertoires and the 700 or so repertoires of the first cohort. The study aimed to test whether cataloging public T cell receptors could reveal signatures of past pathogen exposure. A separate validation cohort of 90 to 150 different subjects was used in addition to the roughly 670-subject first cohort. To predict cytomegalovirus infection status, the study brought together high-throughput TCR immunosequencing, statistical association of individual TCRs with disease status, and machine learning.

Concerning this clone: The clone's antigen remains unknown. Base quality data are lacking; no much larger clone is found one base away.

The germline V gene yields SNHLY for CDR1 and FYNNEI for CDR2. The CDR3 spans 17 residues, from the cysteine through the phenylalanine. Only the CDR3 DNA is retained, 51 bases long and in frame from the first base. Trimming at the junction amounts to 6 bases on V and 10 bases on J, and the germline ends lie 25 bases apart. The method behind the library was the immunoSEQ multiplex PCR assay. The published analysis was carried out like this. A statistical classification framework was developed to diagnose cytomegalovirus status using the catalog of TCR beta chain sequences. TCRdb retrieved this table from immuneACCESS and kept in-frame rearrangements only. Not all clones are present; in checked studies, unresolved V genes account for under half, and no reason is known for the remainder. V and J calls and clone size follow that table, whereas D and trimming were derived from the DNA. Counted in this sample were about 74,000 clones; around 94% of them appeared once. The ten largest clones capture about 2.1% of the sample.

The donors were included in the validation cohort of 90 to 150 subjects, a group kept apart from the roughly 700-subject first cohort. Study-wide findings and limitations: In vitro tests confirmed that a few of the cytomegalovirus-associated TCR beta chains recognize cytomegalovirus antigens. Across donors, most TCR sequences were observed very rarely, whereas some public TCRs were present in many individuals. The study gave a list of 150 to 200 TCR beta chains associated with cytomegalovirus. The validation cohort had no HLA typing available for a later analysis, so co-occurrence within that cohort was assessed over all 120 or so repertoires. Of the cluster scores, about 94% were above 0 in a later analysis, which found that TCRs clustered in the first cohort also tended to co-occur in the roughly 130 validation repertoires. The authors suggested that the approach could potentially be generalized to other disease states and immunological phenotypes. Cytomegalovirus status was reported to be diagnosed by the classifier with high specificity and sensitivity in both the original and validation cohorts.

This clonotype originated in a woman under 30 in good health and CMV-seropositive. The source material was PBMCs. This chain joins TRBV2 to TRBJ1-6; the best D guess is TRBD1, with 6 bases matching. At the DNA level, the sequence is TGTGCCAGCAGGGCAGAGCAGGGGAAAGTTAGTGGCTCACCCCTCCACTTT. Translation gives CASRAEQGKVSGSPLHF.